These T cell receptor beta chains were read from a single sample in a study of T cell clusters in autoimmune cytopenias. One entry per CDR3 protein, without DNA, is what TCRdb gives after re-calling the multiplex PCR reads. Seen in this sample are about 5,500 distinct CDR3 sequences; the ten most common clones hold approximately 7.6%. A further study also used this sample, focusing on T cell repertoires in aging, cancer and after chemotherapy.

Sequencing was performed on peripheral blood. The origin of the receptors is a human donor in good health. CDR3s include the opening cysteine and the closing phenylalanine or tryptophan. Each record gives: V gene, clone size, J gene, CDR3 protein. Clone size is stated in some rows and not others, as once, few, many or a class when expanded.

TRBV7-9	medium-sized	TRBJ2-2	CASSLTGGRGNTGELFF
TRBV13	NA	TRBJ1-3	CASSLKGGGNTIYF
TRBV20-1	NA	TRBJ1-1	CSVLGIINTEAFF
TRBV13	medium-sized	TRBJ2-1	CASSARGPNEQFF
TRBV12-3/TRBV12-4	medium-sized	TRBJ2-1	CASSFQREGNEQFF
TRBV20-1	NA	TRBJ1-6	CSASGFGESPLHF
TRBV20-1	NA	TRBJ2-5	CSARVPDREETQYF
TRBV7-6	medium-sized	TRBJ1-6	CASSLVPQTGRDNSPLHF
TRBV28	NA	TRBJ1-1	CASSGGTGFMNTEAFF
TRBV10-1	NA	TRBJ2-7	CASRERGGCLDEQFF
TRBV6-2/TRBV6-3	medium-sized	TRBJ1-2	CASSYYRANYGYTF
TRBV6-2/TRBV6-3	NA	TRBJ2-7	CASNFHSGLREQDHEQYF
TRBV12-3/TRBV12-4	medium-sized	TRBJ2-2	CASGLAGGTGELFF
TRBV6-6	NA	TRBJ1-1	CASPLGFTEAFF
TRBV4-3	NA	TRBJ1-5	CASSQGTGDGQPQHF
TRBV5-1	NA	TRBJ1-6	CASSSGGVSDSPLHF
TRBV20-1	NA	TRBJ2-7	CSAGTSGSRGQYEQYF
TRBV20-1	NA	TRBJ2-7	CSASETGQSYEQYF
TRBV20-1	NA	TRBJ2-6	CSARYSGANVLTF
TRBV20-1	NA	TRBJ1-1	CSASDRVANTEAFF
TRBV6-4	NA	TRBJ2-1	CASSETSGSYNEQFF
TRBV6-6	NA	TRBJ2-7	CASTNLAGVGEYEQYF
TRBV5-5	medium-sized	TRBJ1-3	CASSRTAGSGNTIYF
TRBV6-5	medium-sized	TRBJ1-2	CASSSTPYGYTF
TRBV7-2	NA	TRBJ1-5	CASSSQGALSNQPQHF
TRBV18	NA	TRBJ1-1	CASSPMGAGDTEAFF
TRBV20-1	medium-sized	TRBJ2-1	CSAPAIRESYNEQFF
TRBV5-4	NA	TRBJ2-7	CASSLAPGGFYEQYF
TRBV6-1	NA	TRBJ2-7	CASSEFPRTSDYEQYF
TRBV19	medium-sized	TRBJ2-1	CASSLLAGGHEQFF
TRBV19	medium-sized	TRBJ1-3	CASSIGTPGNTIYF
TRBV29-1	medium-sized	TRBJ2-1	CSVDPGVDEQFF
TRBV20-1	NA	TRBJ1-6	CSAREGQREGNSPLHF
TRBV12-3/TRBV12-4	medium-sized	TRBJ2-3	CASRPAGIGTDTQYF
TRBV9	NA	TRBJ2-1	CASSGASGNEQFF
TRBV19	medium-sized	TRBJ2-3	CASSGADSTDTQYF
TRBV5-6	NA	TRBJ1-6	CASSFQGGSYNSPLHF
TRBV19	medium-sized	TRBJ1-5	CASNSNQAVSNQPQHF
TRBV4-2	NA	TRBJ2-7	CASSQVEGTGGVYEQYF
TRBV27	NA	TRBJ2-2	CASSRGPPGVNTGELFF
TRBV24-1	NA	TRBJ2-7	CAPYRGGRPSYEQYF
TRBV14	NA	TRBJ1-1	CASSSYRNTEAFF
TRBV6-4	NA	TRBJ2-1	CASSRTSGSYNEQFF
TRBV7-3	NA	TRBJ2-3	CASSFGGYTDTQYF
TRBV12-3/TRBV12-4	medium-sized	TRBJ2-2	CASSLTSGGTGELFF
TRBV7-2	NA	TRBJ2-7	CASSLKSGPYEQYF